This TCR beta chain is from a study of blood T cell repertoires in COVID-19 (TCRdb year 2020). About the full investigation: Samples covering the acute and convalescent phases of COVID-19 were provided by collaborators in the United States, Italy and Spain. The prospective study material was composed of cDNA or gDNA derived from T cells, B-cell-depleted T cells, or PBMCs. The repertoires were released in a freely available public database meant as a resource for research on the immune response to SARS-CoV-2. Deeply sampled blood TCRbeta repertoires from subjects exposed to, actively infected with, or recovered from COVID-19 were included in the dataset. The samples were drawn from two sources: the first 160 participants of the ongoing ImmuneRACE study, and 1,254 subjects contributed by 6 global collaborators. Where available, HLA class I and class II types were taken from metadata supplied by the sample provider and were not determined by assay-based typing. A de-identified subject ID, COVID-19 status, age in years and sex were almost always included in the sample metadata. Overall study outcomes, separate from this receptor: The quantity of clinical and demographic metadata differed by source and by participant and was supplied without curation.

TCRbeta CDR3 regions were amplified from genomic DNA using the immunoSEQ Assay, a bias-controlled multiplex PCR. Per the authors' processing: The number of nucleated cells in each sample was estimated from the amplification of reference gene primers within the assay. To quantify the absolute abundance of each unique TCRbeta CDR3 rearrangement, sequence reads were collapsed and filtered. For each sample, productive Simpson clonality was calculated by taking the square root of Simpson's diversity index across productive rearrangements. As stored in TCRdb, this immuneACCESS dataset retains in-frame rearrangements with V and J assigned. A fraction of the clones does not appear; measured against another copy, unresolved V genes explain less than half of the discrepancy, and the remainder lacks a known reason. That table furnishes V, J and clone size, whereas the DNA furnished D and trimming. The sample table lists nearly 55,000 clones, 90% to 95% of them with a count of one. The ten largest account for around 7% of the sample.

Whole blood was collected in K2EDTA tubes by collaborating institutions according to the institutions' own protocols. For TCRbeta analysis, collaborator samples were shipped as frozen whole blood, as isolated PBMCs, or as DNA extracted from either sample type. Ends trimmed: V by 4 bases, J by 3 bases; bases unmatched to a gene: 2. The CDR3 holds 13 amino acids from the cysteine to the phenylalanine. The retained sequence is limited to the CDR3, 39 bases, with the frame set at the first base. CDR1 and CDR2 are drawn from the germline V gene: MNHEY, SVGEGT. As for this clone: Its antigen is currently not known. Base-call qualities are not available, and no considerably larger clone is one nucleotide away.

This receptor was taken from a woman aged 55-70 years with active or convalescent COVID-19. The V and J genes are TRBV6-2 or TRBV6-3 and TRBJ1-1, with TRBD1 identical over 7 junction bases. The sample was peripheral blood. CDR3 loop: CASSSQGDTEAFF. The DNA sequence is as follows: TGTGCCAGCAGTTCTCAGGGGGACACTGAAGCTTTCTTT.